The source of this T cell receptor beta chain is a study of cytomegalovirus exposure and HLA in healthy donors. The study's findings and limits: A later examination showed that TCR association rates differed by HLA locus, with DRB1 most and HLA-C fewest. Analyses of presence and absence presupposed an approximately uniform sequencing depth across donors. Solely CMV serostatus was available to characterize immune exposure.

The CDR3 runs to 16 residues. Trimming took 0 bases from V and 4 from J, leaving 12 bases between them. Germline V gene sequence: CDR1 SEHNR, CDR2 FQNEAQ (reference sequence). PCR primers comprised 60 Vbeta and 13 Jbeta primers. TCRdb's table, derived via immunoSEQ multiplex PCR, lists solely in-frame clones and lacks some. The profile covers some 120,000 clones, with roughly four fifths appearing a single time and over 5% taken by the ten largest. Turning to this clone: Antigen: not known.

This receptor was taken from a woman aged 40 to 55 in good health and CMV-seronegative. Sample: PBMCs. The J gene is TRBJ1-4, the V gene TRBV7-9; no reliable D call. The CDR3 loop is CASSLANGQLNEKLFF. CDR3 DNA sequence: TGTGCCAGCAGCTTAGCGAATGGGCAGCTTAATGAAAAACTGTTTTTT.